These 20 T cell receptor beta chains came from one sample sequenced in a study of human T cells and chemical hapten exposure. MiXCR, applied by TCRdb to the RACE reads, yields one record per CDR3 protein. The data contain 65,000 to 70,000 distinct CDR3 sequences, roughly 9.7% of them singletons. As to time point: pre-sensitization, week 0. Indicated treatment: therapeutic diphenylcyclopropenone sensitization with weekly scalp DPC. Here the sequenced sample was whole blood, taken in connection with sensitization to the hapten diphenylcyclopropenone (DPC). The source of these receptors is a woman between 45 and 65 years old with alopecia areata. Some clones in this sample may be carry-over from other donors' samples.

This clonotype was recorded many times. V usage is TRBV29-1 and J usage is TRBJ2-7; 7 nucleotides match TRBD1. There are 12 residues in the CDR3. Germline V gene data show CDR1 as SQVTM and CDR2 as ANQGSEA. J was trimmed by 6 bases and V by 7 bases; bases with no gene match: 9. The CDR3 DNA follows: TGCAGCGCCCTCCGGACAGGTTCCGAGCAGTACTTC. Protein sequence: CSALRTGSEQYF.

CDR3 sequence (DNA): TGTGCCAGCAGCCGGGACCGACCCTACGAGCAGTACTTC. It is translated as CASSRDRPYEQYF. The chain joins TRBV4-2 to TRBJ2-7; D is perhaps TRBD1 or TRBD2 (5 bases each). V lost 4 bases to trimming and J lost 2 bases, with 9 bases between them. Germline CDR1 LGHNA, CDR2 YNFKEQ. The CDR3 totals 13 residues.

A few counts support this clonotype. This sequence joins TRBV19 and TRBJ1-4; no reliable D call. The CDR3 has 13 residues. Trimming shortened V by 4 bases and J by 5 bases, and 8 bases separated the two germline ends. In germline, CDR1 is LNHDA, CDR2 SQIVND (reference sequence). Written as DNA, the CDR3 is TGTGCCAGTAGTACCCCGCCGAATGAAAAACTGTTTTTT. This codes for CASSTPPNEKLFF.

This clonotype was recorded at least ten times. The V gene is TRBV20-1, the J gene TRBJ2-7; 9 bases fit TRBD1. The CDR3 covers 13 residues. Per germline, CDR1 DFQATT and CDR2 SNEGSKA (reference sequence). With 5 bases clipped from V and 2 bases from J, the junction kept 4 bases outside the gene matches. Here the CDR3 reads CSAGQGITYEQYF. In nucleotides, the CDR3 is TGCAGTGCTGGACAGGGGATCACCTACGAGCAGTACTTC.

This clonotype was detected many times. The chain combines TRBV4-3 with TRBJ1-5; no definite D call. The germline V gene has CDR1 LGHNA and CDR2 YSLEER. The V end lost 0 bases, the J end lost 4 bases, and 4 bases lay between the germline ends. The CDR3 contains 13 residues. In DNA form, the CDR3 reads TGCGCCAGCAGCCAAGAACCGAATCAGCCCCAGCATTTT. Translating it yields CASSQEPNQPQHF.

This clonotype was counted ten times or more. The chain has TRBV6-1 and TRBJ2-7, with TRBD2 as a possible D gene (5 bases). Germline assignment: CDR1 MNHNS and CDR2 SASEGT. The CDR3 has 16 residues. Between the trimmed V and J ends, which lost 3 bases and 3 bases, there was a span of 18 bases. In DNA form, the CDR3 reads TGTGCCAGCAGTGACACCGGAGGCAGCTTTTACTACGAGCAGTACTTC. Its protein is CASSDTGGSFYYEQYF.

A few counts support this clonotype. The V call is TRBV11-2, the J call TRBJ1-1; 7 bases are shared with TRBD1. The CDR3 runs to 16 residues. The ends lost 5 bases at V and 11 bases at J; junction bases unmatched: 20. Germline values: CDR1 SGHAT, CDR2 FQNNGV. The chain's CDR3 is CASSRQSGARQGKAFF. Here the CDR3 DNA reads TGTGCCAGCAGCCGTCAATCAGGAGCTAGACAGGGAAAGGCTTTCTTT. Filled out from reference TRBV11-2 and TRBJ1-1, the complete variable domain reads EAGVAQSPRYKIIEKRQSVAFWCNPISGHATLYWYQQILGQGPKLLIQFQNNGVVDDSQLPKDRFSAERLKGVDSTLKIQPAKLEDSAVYLCASSRQSGARQGKAFFGQGTRLTVV.

A few counts support this clonotype. The chain combines TRBV30 with TRBJ2-7, with TRBD1 matching 9 bases. The germline V gene encodes CDR1 GTSNPN and CDR2 SVGIG (reference sequence). The J segment lost 6 bases and the V segment lost 2 bases, leaving 11 bases of the junction unmatched. The CDR3 has 15 amino acids. This chain's CDR3 is CAWSQTGTGRGEQYF. As DNA, the CDR3 is TGTGCCTGGAGTCAAACGGGGACAGGGCGAGGCGAGCAGTACTTC.

In this sample, this clonotype turned up a few times. V gene TRBV7-6 combines with J gene TRBJ1-3, with 7 bases identical to TRBD1. The CDR3 runs to 16 residues. Germline values: CDR1 SGHVS, CDR2 FNYEAQ. Germline trimming cut 2 bases from V and 4 bases from J; bases unmatched to any gene: 8. CDR3 sequence reads: CASSLPGTGAGNTIYF. DNA of the CDR3: TGTGCCAGCAGCTTACCCGGAACAGGGGCGGGAAACACCATATATTTT.

This clonotype was seen many times. V gene TRBV12-3 or TRBV12-4 combines with J gene TRBJ1-6, with 7 bases matching TRBD1. V was pared by 6 bases and J by 9 bases, with 11 bases of the junction left unmatched. The CDR3 totals 15 residues. The CDR3 nucleotides are TGTGCCAGCAGCTCGCAAGCAGGGGGAGGTTCACCCCTCCACTTT. Translation gives CASSSQAGGGSPLHF.

The chain employs TRBV19 and TRBJ2-7, with no clear D. This CDR3 has 12 residues. V dropped 10 bases and J dropped 3 bases, with 13 bases sitting between them. Germline assignment: CDR1 LNHDA and CDR2 SQIVND (reference sequence). The CDR3 DNA reads as TGTGCCATCCCGTTGCGCCACTACGAGCAGTACTTC. Its translation is CAIPLRHYEQYF.

This clonotype was recorded a few times. V is TRBV7-2 and J is TRBJ1-1; TRBD1 matches at 8 bases. V lost 6 bases and J lost 1; bases outside the gene matches: 4. Germline CDR1 is SGHTA and CDR2 is FQGNSA. The CDR3 extends over 14 amino acids. The CDR3 loop is CASRAGGRNTEAFF. Here the CDR3 DNA reads TGTGCCAGCAGGGCAGGGGGCAGGAACACTGAAGCTTTCTTT.

This clonotype was observed many times. The V call is TRBV13, the J call TRBJ2-7, with D possibly TRBD1 on 5 matching bases. The germline V gene encodes CDR1 PRHDT and CDR2 FYEKMQ (reference sequence). The V and J ends lost 5 bases and 5 bases respectively, with 16 bases between them. The CDR3 is 14 residues long. As DNA, the CDR3 is TGTGCCAGCAGCATGACTTATCAGGGAAACGAGCAGTACTTC. This encodes CASSMTYQGNEQYF.

This clonotype was observed many times. The genes are TRBV18 and TRBJ1-6, with D possibly matching TRBD1 (5 bases). This CDR3 is built from 16 residues. V lost 1 base to trimming and J lost 7 bases, with 14 bases between them. Germline values: CDR1 KGHSH, CDR2 LQKENI. CDR3 coding DNA: TGTGCCAGCTCACCACAGGCAGGGTCGACAAATTCACCCCTCCACTTT. This codes for CASSPQAGSTNSPLHF.

The V call is TRBV7-2, the J call TRBJ2-7; D is unresolved. The germline V gene encodes CDR1 SGHTA and CDR2 FQGNSA. V lost 8 bases, J lost 6 bases, and 17 bases lay in between. This CDR3 has 13 residues. The CDR3 DNA is TGTGCCAGCGGGCGGATCCAGGCGGTCGAGCAGTACTTC. Its protein product is CASGRIQAVEQYF.

This clonotype was counted many times. The V and J genes are TRBV6-2 or TRBV6-3 and TRBJ2-5; D is unresolved. CDR1 and CDR2 from the germline V gene are MNHEY and SVGEGT. Trimming shortened V by 6 bases and J by 4 bases, and 6 bases separated the two germline ends. The CDR3 contains 11 residues. The CDR3 spells CASSRRETQYF. CDR3 DNA sequence: TGTGCCAGCAGCCGGCGAGAGACCCAGTACTTC.

This clonotype was counted a few times. The V and J genes are TRBV2 and TRBJ2-5; 11 bases are shared with TRBD1. The length of the CDR3 is 14 residues. The germline CDR1 and CDR2 sequences are SNHLY and FYNNEI. After removal of 3 bases from V and 5 bases from J, the junction contained 2 bases not matched to a gene. CDR3 loop: CASSEDRGLETQYF. The CDR3 DNA reads TGTGCCAGCAGTGAGGACAGGGGGCTGGAGACCCAGTACTTC. The full variable domain, rest sourced from reference TRBV2 and TRBJ2-5, is EPEVTQTPSHQVTQMGQEVILRCVPISNHLYFYWYRQILGQKVEFLVSFYNNEISEKSEIFDDQFSVERPDGSNFTLKIRSTKLEDSAMYFCASSEDRGLETQYFGPGTRLLVL.

The chain has TRBV27 and TRBJ2-5; D gene uncertain. Per the germline V gene, CDR1 is MNHEY and CDR2 is SMNVEV (reference sequence). V lost 2 bases and J 9 bases, leaving 13 bases between the germline ends. This CDR3 is 13 amino acids long. Here the CDR3 DNA reads TGTGCCAGCAGTTTAGGGTCTGCTGGGGCCCAGTACTTC. This gives the protein CASSLGSAGAQYF.

The chain recombines TRBV2 with TRBJ2-7, with D tentatively TRBD1 or TRBD2 (5 bases each). The CDR3 runs to 14 residues. Trimming left V 7 bases short and J 4 bases short, with 17 bases between. Germline V gives CDR1 SNHLY, CDR2 FYNNEI. The CDR3 loop reads CASTNLGEKYEQYF. The CDR3 nucleotides read TGTGCCAGCACCAACTTGGGGGAGAAATACGAGCAGTACTTC.

Ten or more counts support this clonotype. CDR3 sequence (DNA): TGTGCCAGCAGTGCGGGACAGATTGTTTATAATTCACCCCTCCACTTT. Translated: CASSAGQIVYNSPLHF. This rearrangement joins TRBV12-3 or TRBV12-4 to TRBJ1-6; TRBD1 matches at 7 bases. The CDR3 runs to 16 residues. V gave up 5 bases and J gave up 4 bases; unmatched junction bases: 8.